The source of this TCR beta chain is a study of metastatic and nonmetastatic thyroid tumors. The overall study: Repertoires from malignant and benign thyroid patients were compared across blood and tumor or nodule tissue. Study conclusions and caveats: Reportedly, malignant thyroid tumors had significantly higher TCR beta diversity than benign nodules, in blood and tumor.

TCRdb ran MiXCR on the PCR reads. The table includes 35,000 to 45,000 clones, less than 30% detected once. The CDR3 is 17 residues long. The V gene's germline CDR1 is KGHSH and CDR2 LQKENI. Trimming cost V 3 bases and J 6 bases; bases outside gene matches: 10. All patients were untreated before thyroid surgery. A remark on this clone: Its antigen remains unknown.

The source of this sequence is a male donor with papillary thyroid cancer or a benign thyroid nodule (not recorded which). Some clones in this sample may be carry-over from other donors' samples. This chain links TRBV18 with TRBJ2-1; 11 bases align to TRBD1. The sample was blood. CDR3 DNA sequence: TGTGCCAGCTCACCGTTGTTGGAAGGGACAGGGGGCAATGAGCAGTTCTTC. It yields the protein CASSPLLEGTGGNEQFF.